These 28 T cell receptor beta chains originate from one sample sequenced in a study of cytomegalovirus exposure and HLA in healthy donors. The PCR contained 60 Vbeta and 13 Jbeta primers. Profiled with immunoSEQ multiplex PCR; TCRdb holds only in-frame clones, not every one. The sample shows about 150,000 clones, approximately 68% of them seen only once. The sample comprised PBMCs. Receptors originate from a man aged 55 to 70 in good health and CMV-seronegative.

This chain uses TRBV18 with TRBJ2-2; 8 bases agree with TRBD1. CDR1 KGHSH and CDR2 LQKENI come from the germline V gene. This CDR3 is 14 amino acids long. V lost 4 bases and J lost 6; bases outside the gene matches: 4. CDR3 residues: CASSQQGESGELFF. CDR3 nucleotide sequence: TGTGCCAGCTCACAACAGGGGGAATCCGGGGAGCTGTTTTTT.

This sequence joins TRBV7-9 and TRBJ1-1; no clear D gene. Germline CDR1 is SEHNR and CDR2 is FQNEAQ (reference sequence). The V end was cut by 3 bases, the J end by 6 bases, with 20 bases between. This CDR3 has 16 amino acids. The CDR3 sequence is CASSLTLTGKNAEAFF. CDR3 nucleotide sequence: TGTGCCAGCAGCTTGACCCTTACGGGTAAGAATGCTGAAGCTTTCTTT. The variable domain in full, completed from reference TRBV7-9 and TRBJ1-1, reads DTGVSQNPRHKITKRGQNVTFRCDPISEHNRLYWYRQTLGQGPEFLTYFQNEAQLEKSRLLSDRFSAERPKGSFSTLEIQRTEQGDSAMYLCASSLTLTGKNAEAFFGQGTRLTVV.

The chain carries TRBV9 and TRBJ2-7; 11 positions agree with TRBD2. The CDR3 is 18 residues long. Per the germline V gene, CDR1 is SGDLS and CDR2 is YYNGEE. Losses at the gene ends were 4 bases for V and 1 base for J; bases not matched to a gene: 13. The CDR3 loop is CASSFGQQGTSGSYEQYF. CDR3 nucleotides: TGTGCCAGCAGCTTCGGGCAACAAGGGACTAGCGGTTCCTACGAGCAGTACTTC.

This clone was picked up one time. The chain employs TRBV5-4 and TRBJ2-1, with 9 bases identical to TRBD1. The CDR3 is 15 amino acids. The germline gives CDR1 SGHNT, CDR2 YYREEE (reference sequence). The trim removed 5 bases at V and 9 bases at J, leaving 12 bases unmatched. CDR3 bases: TGTGCCAGCAGTCCCGGGACAGGGATTTTGGGTGAGCAGTTCTTC. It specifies CASSPGTGILGEQFF.

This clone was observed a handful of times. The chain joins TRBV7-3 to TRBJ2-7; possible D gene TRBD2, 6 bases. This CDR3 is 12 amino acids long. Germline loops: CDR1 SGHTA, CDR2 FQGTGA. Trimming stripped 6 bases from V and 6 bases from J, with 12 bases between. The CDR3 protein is CASRGPGLEQYF. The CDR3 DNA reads TGTGCCAGCAGGGGCCCGGGACTCGAGCAGTACTTC.

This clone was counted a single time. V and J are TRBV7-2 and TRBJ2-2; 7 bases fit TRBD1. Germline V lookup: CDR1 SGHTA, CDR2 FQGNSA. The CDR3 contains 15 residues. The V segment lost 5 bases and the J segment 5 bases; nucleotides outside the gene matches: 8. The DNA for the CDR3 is TGTGCCAGCAGCACACGGGACAGTTCAACCGGGGAGCTGTTTTTT. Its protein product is CASSTRDSSTGELFF.

The CDR3 DNA reads TGTGCCAGCAGTGCTTACGGACAGGGCGAAGCTTTCTTT. This sequence encodes CASSAYGQGEAFF. The rearrangement links TRBV25-1 to TRBJ1-1; TRBD1 aligns across 8 bases. There are 13 residues in the CDR3. Germline V gene data show CDR1 as MGHDK and CDR2 as SYGVNS. V lost 4 bases and J lost 8; bases outside the gene matches: 6.

The CDR3: CASSFTGELTEAFF. As DNA, the CDR3 is TGTGCCAGCAGTTTTACAGGGGAATTAACTGAAGCTTTCTTT. This rearrangement joins TRBV28 to TRBJ1-1, with 7 nucleotides matching TRBD1. Trimming cost V 3 bases and J 5 bases; bases outside gene matches: 6. CDR1 MDHEN and CDR2 SYDVKM come from the germline V gene. The CDR3 loop spans 14 amino acids.

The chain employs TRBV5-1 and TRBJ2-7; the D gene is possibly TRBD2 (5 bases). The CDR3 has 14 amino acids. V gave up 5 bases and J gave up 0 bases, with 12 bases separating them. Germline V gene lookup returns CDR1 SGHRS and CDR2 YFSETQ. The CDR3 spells CASSQTGSSYEQYF. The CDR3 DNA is TGCGCCAGCAGTCAGACGGGGAGCTCCTACGAGCAGTACTTC.

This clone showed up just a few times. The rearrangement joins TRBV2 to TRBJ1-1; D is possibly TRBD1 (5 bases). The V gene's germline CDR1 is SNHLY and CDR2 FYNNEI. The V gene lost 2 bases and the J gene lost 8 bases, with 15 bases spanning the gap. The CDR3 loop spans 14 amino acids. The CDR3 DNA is TGTGCCAGCAGTGAACGTACGGGGGTAGGAGAAGCTTTCTTT. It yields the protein CASSERTGVGEAFF.

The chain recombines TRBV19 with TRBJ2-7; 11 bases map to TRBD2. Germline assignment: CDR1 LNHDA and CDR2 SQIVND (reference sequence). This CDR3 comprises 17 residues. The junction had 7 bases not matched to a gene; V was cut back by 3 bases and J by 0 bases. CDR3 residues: CASSIAFGLAGSYEQYF. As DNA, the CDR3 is TGTGCCAGTAGTATCGCCTTCGGACTAGCGGGCTCCTACGAGCAGTACTTC. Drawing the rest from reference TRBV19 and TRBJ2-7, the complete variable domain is DGGITQSPKYLFRKEGQNVTLSCEQNLNHDAMYWYRQDPGQGLRLIYYSQIVNDFQKGDIAEGYSVSREKKESFPLTVTSAQKNPTAFYLCASSIAFGLAGSYEQYFGPGTRLTVT.

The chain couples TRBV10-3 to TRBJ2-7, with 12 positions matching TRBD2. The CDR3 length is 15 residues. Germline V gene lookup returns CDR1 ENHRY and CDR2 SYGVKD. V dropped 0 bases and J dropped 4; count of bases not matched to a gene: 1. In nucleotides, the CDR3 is TGTGCCATCAGTGAGTCCCTAGCGGGAGGGTACGAGCAGTACTTC. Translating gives CAISESLAGGYEQYF.

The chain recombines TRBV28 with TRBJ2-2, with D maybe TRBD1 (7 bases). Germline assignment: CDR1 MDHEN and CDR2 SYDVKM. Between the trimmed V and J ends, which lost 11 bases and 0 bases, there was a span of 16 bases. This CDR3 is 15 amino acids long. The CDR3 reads CAVRGAGPNTGELFF. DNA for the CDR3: TGTGCCGTCAGGGGGGCGGGACCGAACACCGGGGAGCTGTTTTTT. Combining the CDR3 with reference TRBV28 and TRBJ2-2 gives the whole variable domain DVKVTQSSRYLVKRTGEKVFLECVQDMDHENMFWYRQDPGLGLRLIYFSYDVKMKEKGDIPEGYSVSREKKERFSLILESASTNQTSMYLCAVRGAGPNTGELFFGEGSRLTVL.

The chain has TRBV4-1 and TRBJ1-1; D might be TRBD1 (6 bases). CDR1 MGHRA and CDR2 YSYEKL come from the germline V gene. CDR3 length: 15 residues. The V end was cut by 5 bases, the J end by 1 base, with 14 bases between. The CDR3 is CASSYRAGGNTEAFF. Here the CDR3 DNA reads TGCGCCAGCAGCTACAGGGCCGGAGGGAACACTGAAGCTTTCTTT.

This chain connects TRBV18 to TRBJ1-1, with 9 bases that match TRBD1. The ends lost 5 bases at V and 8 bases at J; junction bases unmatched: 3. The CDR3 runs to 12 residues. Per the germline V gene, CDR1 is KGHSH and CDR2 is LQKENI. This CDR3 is CASSRDREEAFF. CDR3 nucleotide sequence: TGTGCCAGCTCAAGGGACAGGGAGGAAGCTTTCTTT.

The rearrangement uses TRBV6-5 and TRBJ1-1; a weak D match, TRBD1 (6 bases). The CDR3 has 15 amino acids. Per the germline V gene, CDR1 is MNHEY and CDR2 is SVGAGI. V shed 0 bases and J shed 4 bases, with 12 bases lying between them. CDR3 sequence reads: CASSYSRGGSTEAFF. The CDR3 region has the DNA TGTGCCAGCAGTTACTCGAGGGGGGGGAGCACTGAAGCTTTCTTT.

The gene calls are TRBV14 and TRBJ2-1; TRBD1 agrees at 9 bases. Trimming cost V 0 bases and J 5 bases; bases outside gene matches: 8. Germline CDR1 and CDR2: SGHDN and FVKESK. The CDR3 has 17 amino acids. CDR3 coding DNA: TGTGCCAGCAGCCAAGACGAAGGGACAGGGTTTCACAATGAGCAGTTCTTC. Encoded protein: CASSQDEGTGFHNEQFF.

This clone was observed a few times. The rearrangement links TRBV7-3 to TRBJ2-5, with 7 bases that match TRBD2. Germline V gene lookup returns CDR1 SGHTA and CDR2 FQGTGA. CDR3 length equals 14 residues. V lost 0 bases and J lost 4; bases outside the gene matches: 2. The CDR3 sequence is CASSLTLAGETQYF. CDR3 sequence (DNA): TGTGCCAGCAGCTTAACTTTAGCGGGAGAGACCCAGTACTTC.

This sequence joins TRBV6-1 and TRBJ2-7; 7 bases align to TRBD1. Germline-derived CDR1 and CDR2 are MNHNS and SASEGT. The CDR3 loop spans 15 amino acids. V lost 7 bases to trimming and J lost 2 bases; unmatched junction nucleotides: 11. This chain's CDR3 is CASKPGQHPTYEQYF. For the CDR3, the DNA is TGTGCCAGCAAACCGGGACAGCATCCAACCTACGAGCAGTACTTC.

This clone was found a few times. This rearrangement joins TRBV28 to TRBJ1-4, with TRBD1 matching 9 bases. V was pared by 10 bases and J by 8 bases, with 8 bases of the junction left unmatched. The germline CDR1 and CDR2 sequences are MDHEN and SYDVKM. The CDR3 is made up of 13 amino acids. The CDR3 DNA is TGTGCCACCATTACAGGGGGCGAGGAAAAACTGTTTTTT. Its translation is CATITGGEEKLFF.

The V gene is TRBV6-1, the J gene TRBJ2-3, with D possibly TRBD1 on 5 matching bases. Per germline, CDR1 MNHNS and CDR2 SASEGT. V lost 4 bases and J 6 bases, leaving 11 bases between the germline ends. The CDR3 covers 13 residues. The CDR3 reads CASSVDPGDTQYF. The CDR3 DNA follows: TGTGCCAGCAGTGTGGACCCAGGGGATACGCAGTATTTT.

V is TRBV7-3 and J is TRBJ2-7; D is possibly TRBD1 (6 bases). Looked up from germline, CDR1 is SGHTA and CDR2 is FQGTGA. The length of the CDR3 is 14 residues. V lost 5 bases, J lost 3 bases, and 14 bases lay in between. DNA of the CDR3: TGTGCCAGCAGCGTTGACAGGACGAGCTACGAGCAGTACTTC. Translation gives CASSVDRTSYEQYF.

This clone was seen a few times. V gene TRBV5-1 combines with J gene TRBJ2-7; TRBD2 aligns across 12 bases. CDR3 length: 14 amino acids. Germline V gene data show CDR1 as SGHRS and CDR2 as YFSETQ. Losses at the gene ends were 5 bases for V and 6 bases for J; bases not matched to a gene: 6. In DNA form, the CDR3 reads TGCGCCAGCAGTTCTGGACTAGCGGGAATCGAGCAGTACTTC. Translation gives CASSSGLAGIEQYF.

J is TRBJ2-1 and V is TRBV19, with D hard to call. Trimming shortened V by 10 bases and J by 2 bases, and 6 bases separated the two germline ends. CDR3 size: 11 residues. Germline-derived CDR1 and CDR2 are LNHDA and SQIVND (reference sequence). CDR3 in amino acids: CATHAYNEQFF. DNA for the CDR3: TGTGCCACCCATGCCTACAATGAGCAGTTCTTC.

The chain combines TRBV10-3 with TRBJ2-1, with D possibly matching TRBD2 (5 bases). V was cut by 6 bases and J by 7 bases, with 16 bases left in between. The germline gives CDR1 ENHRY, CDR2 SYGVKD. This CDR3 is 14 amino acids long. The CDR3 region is CAIRSKREGNEQFF. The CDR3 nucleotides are TGTGCCATCAGGTCCAAACGGGAAGGTAATGAGCAGTTCTTC.

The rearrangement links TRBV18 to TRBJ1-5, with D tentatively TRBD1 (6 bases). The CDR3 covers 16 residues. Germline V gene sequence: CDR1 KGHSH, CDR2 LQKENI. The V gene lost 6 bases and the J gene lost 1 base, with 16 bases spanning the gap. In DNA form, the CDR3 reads TGTGCCAGCTCCCAACGGGGGGCTTCGAGCAATCAGCCCCAGCATTTT. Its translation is CASSQRGASSNQPQHF.

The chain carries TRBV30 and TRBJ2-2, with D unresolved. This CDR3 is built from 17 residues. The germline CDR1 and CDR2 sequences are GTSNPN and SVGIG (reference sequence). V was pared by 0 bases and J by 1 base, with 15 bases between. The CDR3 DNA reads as TGTGCCTGGAGTGTCCCTATCGGAGACTTGAACACCGGGGAGCTGTTTTTT. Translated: CAWSVPIGDLNTGELFF.

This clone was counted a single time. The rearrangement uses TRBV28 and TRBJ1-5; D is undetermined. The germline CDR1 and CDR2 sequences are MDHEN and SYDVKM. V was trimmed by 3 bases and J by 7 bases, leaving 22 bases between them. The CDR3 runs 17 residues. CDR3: CASSLIPTSRRSQPQHF. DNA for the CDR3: TGTGCCAGCAGTTTGATCCCTACGTCCAGACGTAGCCAGCCCCAGCATTTT.